This T cell receptor beta chain was identified during a study of T cell responses to AZD1222 COVID-19 vaccine. Study in general: Pooled in the analysis were second doses at about 4 or about 12 weeks. Overall study findings and caveats: White British ancestry dominated among donors, who included more females, and clonal diversity was possibly underestimated.

To note about this clone: Its target is unknown.

CDR1 and CDR2 (germline): ENHRY, SYGVKD. V shed 3 bases, J shed 4 bases, and the junction held 9 bases outside the gene matches. The CDR3 runs to 16 residues. TCRdb's copy holds only in-frame clones and misses some; the assay was immunoSEQ multiplex PCR. The data show about 120,000 clones, 85% to 95% seen once. The TCR originated in an adult in good health. The specimen comprised peripheral blood, sampled on day 0 of AZD1222 vaccination. The chain employs TRBV10-3 and TRBJ2-1, with TRBD2 matching over 7 bases. This chain's CDR3 is CAISELGGKLYNEQFF. CDR3 nucleotide sequence: TGTGCCATCAGTGAATTGGGAGGGAAATTATACAATGAGCAGTTCTTC.